This entry features one T cell receptor (beta chain) sequence. Building the TCR beta libraries relied on iRepertoire HTBI primers, and CDR3 regions underwent Arm-PCR. TCRdb redid the calling of the multiplex PCR reads with MiXCR, one entry per CDR3 protein. This table has 400,000 to 600,000 distinct CDR3 sequences, around a fifth appearing once. This record belongs to a study of regulatory T cells in long-lasting Graves disease. Time point here: persistent/refractory GD, antithyroid drugs over 5 years with positive TRAb. PBMCs were the source of the RNA used for TCR sequencing. Diagnosis followed American Thyroid Association guidelines for Graves' disease. There are 11 residues in the CDR3. V was trimmed by 8 bases and J by 3 bases, leaving 8 bases between them. Germline lookup yields CDR1 LNHDA and CDR2 SQIVND (reference sequence).

This TCR derives from a female donor with Graves disease. The rearrangement links TRBV19 to TRBJ2-7, with unresolved D. Sequenced material: peripheral blood mononuclear cells (PBMCs), taken when the disease was refractory, from a patient treated with antithyroid drugs. Here the CDR3 DNA reads TGTGCCAGTGGTACCCTCTACGAGCAGTACTTC. As protein: CASGTLYEQYF.